These 14 T cell receptor beta chains originate from one sample sequenced in a study of blood T cell repertoires in COVID-19. This table comes from immunoSEQ multiplex PCR, and its TCRdb copy is limited to in-frame clones, with some not included. Of about 41,000 clones listed, 65% to 85% are singletons. Sequencing was performed on peripheral blood. The receptor set was obtained from a woman of 80 years or more with active or convalescent COVID-19.

V is TRBV28 and J is TRBJ2-1; TRBD2 matches 14 bases. Trimming cost V 6 bases and J 10 bases; bases outside gene matches: 11. This CDR3 has 16 amino acids. Germline CDR1 reads MDHEN; CDR2 reads SYDVKM. The chain's CDR3 is CASRSSGTSGSREQFF. The CDR3 nucleotides read TGTGCCAGCAGATCCTCGGGGACTAGCGGGAGCCGAGAGCAGTTCTTC.

A word on this clone: Other DNA sequences in the same sample also yield this CDR3. This chain links TRBV6-6 with TRBJ2-5, with D unclear. The CDR3 is 11 amino acids. Looked up from germline, CDR1 is MNHNY and CDR2 is SVGAGI (reference sequence). V was pared by 6 bases and J by 2 bases, with 4 bases between. CDR3 protein: CASSPQETQYF. The CDR3 coding sequence is TGTGCCAGCAGCCCGCAAGAGACCCAGTACTTC.

The chain combines TRBV10-3 with TRBJ2-1; 11 bases fit TRBD2. Trimming at V came to 3 bases and at J to 4 bases, leaving 5 bases not matched to a gene. The V gene's germline CDR1 is ENHRY and CDR2 SYGVKD. The CDR3 is 16 residues long. The CDR3 region is CAISDLAGGRYNEQFF. In DNA form, the CDR3 reads TGTGCCATCAGTGACCTAGCGGGAGGCAGATACAATGAGCAGTTCTTC.

The V gene is TRBV11-2, the J gene TRBJ2-1; 7 nucleotides match TRBD2. Germline-derived CDR1 and CDR2 are SGHAT and FQNNGV. V was pared by 5 bases and J by 6 bases, with 7 bases of the junction left unmatched. This CDR3 is built from 14 residues. The CDR3 protein is CASSLSGRLNEQFF. The DNA of the CDR3 is TGTGCCAGCAGCCTTAGCGGGCGACTCAATGAGCAGTTCTTC. Based on the CDR3 plus reference TRBV11-2 and TRBJ2-1, the full variable domain is EAGVAQSPRYKIIEKRQSVAFWCNPISGHATLYWYQQILGQGPKLLIQFQNNGVVDDSQLPKDRFSAERLKGVDSTLKIQPAKLEDSAVYLCASSLSGRLNEQFFGPGTRLTVL.

The table lists this clone with a few counts. The V call is TRBV30, the J call TRBJ1-6, with 8 bases fitting TRBD1. CDR3 length equals 12 residues. The germline V gene encodes CDR1 GTSNPN and CDR2 SVGIG (reference sequence). V lost 8 bases and J lost 10; bases outside the gene matches: 7. This CDR3 reads CAGTGRSSPLHF. CDR3 DNA sequence: TGTGCCGGGACAGGCCGGTCCTCACCCCTCCACTTT.

This chain joins TRBV14 and TRBJ2-7; possibly TRBD2 for D (6 bases). V shed 4 bases and J shed 6 bases, with 13 bases lying between them. The CDR3 covers 13 residues. Germline V gene data show CDR1 as SGHDN and CDR2 as FVKESK. The CDR3 nucleotides read TGTGCCAGCAGCCCCTTTTTGGGGGGCGAGCAGTACTTC. Amino acid sequence: CASSPFLGGEQYF. Together with reference TRBV14 and TRBJ2-7, the CDR3 gives the full variable domain: EAGVTQFPSHSVIEKGQTVTLRCDPISGHDNLYWYRRVMGKEIKFLLHFVKESKQDESGMPNNRFLAERTGGTYSTLKVQPAELEDSGVYFCASSPFLGGEQYFGPGTRLTVT.

V and J are TRBV25-1 and TRBJ2-7, with 8 bases identical to TRBD2. V dropped 6 bases and J dropped 5; count of bases not matched to a gene: 6. CDR3 length: 13 residues. Germline V gene sequence: CDR1 MGHDK, CDR2 SYGVNS. CDR3 in amino acids: CASRNSGSNEQYF. In DNA, the CDR3 is TGTGCCAGCAGGAACAGCGGGAGCAACGAGCAGTACTTC.

About this clone itself: This may stem from a read error, because a much larger clone lies one nucleotide away. Other DNA sequences in this specimen translate into the identical CDR3. The genes are TRBV4-1 and TRBJ2-2, with 9 bases aligning to TRBD2. Trimming cost V 11 bases and J 1 base; bases outside gene matches: 8. CDR1 and CDR2 (germline): MGHRA, YSYEKL. This CDR3 has 15 residues. The CDR3 DNA reads TGCGCCTCCAGCCGACTAGCGGAGAACACCGGGGAGCTGTTTTTT. It encodes CASSRLAENTGELFF.

The chain uses TRBV13 and TRBJ2-7; tentatively, D is TRBD2 (5 bases). Per the germline V gene, CDR1 is PRHDT and CDR2 is FYEKMQ (reference sequence). The CDR3 is 14 amino acids. V lost 6 bases to trimming and J lost 9 bases, with 21 bases between them. Here the CDR3 DNA reads TGTGCCAGCAGGGATTCGACTACCCCTACGAGGCAGTACTTC. Its translation is CASRDSTTPTRQYF.

This clone was counted ten times or more. This may be a read error, as it is one base from a much larger clone. This sequence joins TRBV4-1 and TRBJ2-2, with 9 bases matching TRBD2. Germline V CDR1 and CDR2: MGHRA, YSYEKL. The CDR3 is 15 residues long. The CDR3 here is CPRSRLAENTGELFF. The CDR3 DNA reads as TGCCCCCGCAGCCGACTAGCGGAGAACACCGGGGAGCTGTTTTTT.

This sequence joins TRBV6-1 and TRBJ1-1; the D is unclear. The germline CDR1 and CDR2 sequences are MNHNS and SASEGT. V was shortened by 3 bases and J by 1 base, with 6 bases between the two germline ends. The CDR3 is made up of 13 amino acids. The CDR3 sequence is CASSDRSNTEAFF. The CDR3 nucleotides are TGTGCCAGCAGTGACAGGTCGAACACTGAAGCTTTCTTT.

The rearrangement joins TRBV10-3 to TRBJ1-5; 8 bases agree with TRBD1. The CDR3 extends over 18 amino acids. The J segment lost 2 bases and the V segment lost 0 bases, leaving 9 bases of the junction unmatched. The V gene's germline CDR1 is ENHRY and CDR2 SYGVKD. In nucleotides, the CDR3 is TGTGCCATCAGTGAGTCGGGGGAATGGGGACAGGGCAATCAGCCCCAGCATTTT. Encoded protein: CAISESGEWGQGNQPQHF.

The chain links TRBV3-1 (or the pseudogene TRBV3-2) to TRBJ2-1, with TRBD2 as a possible D gene (5 bases). Germline V CDR1 and CDR2: LGHDT, YNNKEL (reference sequence). Trimming cost V 4 bases and J 12 bases, with 13 bases left between them. The CDR3 runs to 12 residues. The CDR3 DNA reads as TGTGCCAGCAGCCCCCGGACCGCGGGGCAGTTCTTC. Its translation: CASSPRTAGQFF.

V usage is TRBV3-1 (or the pseudogene TRBV3-2) and J usage is TRBJ2-7; TRBD1 is a possible D gene (5 bases). Between the trimmed V and J ends, which lost 0 bases and 6 bases, there was a span of 9 bases. Germline V gene data show CDR1 as LGHDT and CDR2 as YNNKEL (reference sequence). CDR3 size: 13 residues. The CDR3 is CASSQDLQVEQYF. The CDR3 DNA sequence: TGTGCCAGCAGCCAAGATTTACAGGTCGAGCAGTACTTC.